The 4 T cell receptor beta chains below all came from one sample that was sequenced in a study of patients and donors after allogeneic stem cell transplantation. Using its own MiXCR run on the RT-PCR reads, TCRdb lists one record per CDR3 protein. Of fewer than 500,000 distinct CDR3 sequences in the sample, approximately 16% were seen once. Material: blood, either unsorted or a sorted T cell fraction (not recorded which). The receptors were sampled from a human donor who was either an allogeneic HSCT recipient or a stem cell or donor lymphocyte infusion donor (not recorded which). It is not recorded whose cells these are; they may come from a transplant donor.

In its sample, this clonotype was seen a few times. This chain connects TRBV20-1 to TRBJ1-1; D is undetermined. The V end was cut by 6 bases, the J end by 7 bases, with 18 bases between. CDR1 DFQATT and CDR2 SNEGSKA come from the germline V gene (reference sequence). The CDR3 sequence is 13 residues long. Here the CDR3 DNA reads TGCAGTGCCCCTCGGGGAAATTATATTGAAGCTTTCTTT. Translating it yields CSAPRGNYIEAFF.

The chain is built from TRBV20-1 and TRBJ1-5; 9 nucleotides align to TRBD1. The J segment lost 6 bases and the V segment lost 5 bases, leaving 23 bases of the junction unmatched. In germline, CDR1 is DFQATT, CDR2 SNEGSKA (reference sequence). The CDR3 is made up of 19 amino acids. CDR3 DNA sequence: TGCAGTGCTGCTAGCGCTCCCGGGACAGGGTATGGGCTAAGTCAGCCCCAGCATTTT. Translating it yields CSAASAPGTGYGLSQPQHF.

This clonotype was observed a single time. A much more abundant neighbour one base away suggests this may be a read error. The V and J genes are TRBV4-3 and TRBJ2-1; D remains unclear. CDR3 length: 13 amino acids. V lost 1 base, J lost 8 bases, and 9 bases lay in between. Looked up from germline, CDR1 is LGHNA and CDR2 is YSLEER. This CDR3 reads CASSQVFRDEQFF. The CDR3 DNA is TGCGCCAGCAGCCAAGTTTTTCGTGATGAGCAGTTCTTC.

This chain joins TRBV12-5 and TRBJ2-2; D may match TRBD1 or TRBD2 (5 bases each). Germline CDR1 reads LGHNT; CDR2 reads FRNRAP. Trimming stripped 6 bases from V and 2 bases from J, with 13 bases between. The CDR3 has 15 amino acids. The CDR3 loop reads CASGLGTSNTGELFF. For the CDR3, the DNA is TGTGCTAGTGGACTGGGGACCAGTAACACCGGGGAGCTGTTTTTT. The whole variable domain, remainder taken from reference TRBV12-5 and TRBJ2-2, is DARVTQTPRHKVTEMGQEVTMRCQPILGHNTVFWYRQTMMQGLELLAYFRNRAPLDDSGMPKDRFSAEMPDATLATLKIQPSEPRDSAVYFCASGLGTSNTGELFFGEGSRLTVL.